This entry describes one TCR beta chain. This clonotype was seen a handful of times. Which antigen it targets is not known. The sample holds no much larger clone one base away, and base qualities are not on file. Inclusive of the bounding cysteine and phenylalanine, the CDR3 is 15 residues long. Only the CDR3 DNA is retained, 45 bases long and in frame from the first base. The germline V gene (reference sequence) supplies CDR1 DFQATT and CDR2 SNEGSKA. The germline V end is reduced by 1 base and the J end by 1 base; junction bases left unmatched: 3. These data belong to a study of T cell repertoires in cytomegalovirus infection (dated by TCRdb to the late 2010s). As for the study more broadly: Donor HLA type was relevant to the analysis, because carriage of CMV infection together with the matching HLA type was indicated by public TCR beta signatures. Results and caveats for the whole study, not just this receptor: In both this cohort and an independent cohort of some 350 donors, the cumulative frequency of public TCR beta family members distinguished carriers of CMV infection plus the relevant HLA type. The ex vivo response was dominated by HLA-C-restricted CMV-specific TCR beta clonotypes, which also provided the single most frequent clonotype in two of eight donors.

The sample was run on an Illumina HiSeq 1500. The public reads were quality trimmed at Q25 with fastp and then assembled into clones with MiXCR by TCRdb, keeping productive beta chains. Each record represents a unique CDR3 protein, reported with the most common genes and DNA among its rows. In this sample the table shows a few hundred thousand distinct CDR3 sequences, roughly 15% of which occur a single time. Jointly, the top ten make up around 13% of the sample. This sequence was found in a human donor in good health (CMV status not recorded). Some clones in this sample may be carry-over from other donors' samples. The specimen was PBMCs. The chain joins TRBV20-1 to TRBJ2-5, with 10 central nucleotides matching TRBD2. The DNA sequence reads TGCAGTGCTAGAGGGACTAGCGGAGCCCAAGAGACCCAGTACTTC. It is translated as CSARGTSGAQETQYF.